The present entry profiles one T cell receptor (beta chain) with its context. The data are from a study of OX40 agonist ivuxolimab in advanced cancers. Study in general: From 23 to 79 years was the age range, with a mean of about 56 years, and 70% to 85% were male.

The repertoire was sequenced with immunoSEQ multiplex PCR; TCRdb's copy has only in-frame clones and lacks some. The sample yields 60,000 to 95,000 clones, around 84% seen once. CDR1 MDHEN and CDR2 SYDVKM come from the germline V gene. This CDR3 region has 12 residues. The source of this sequence is an adult with an advanced solid tumor such as melanoma, head and neck, liver or kidney cancer. The V call is TRBV28, the J call TRBJ2-5; D remains unclear. The DNA end is more similar to TRBJ2-7, so the J call may be wrong. Sequenced material: CD4+ or CD8+ T cells sorted from blood, taken in a trial of the OX40 agonist ivuxolimab. The CDR3 reads CASSLSYYEQYF. CDR3 DNA: TGTGCCAGCAGTTTAAGCTACTACGAGCAGTACTTC.